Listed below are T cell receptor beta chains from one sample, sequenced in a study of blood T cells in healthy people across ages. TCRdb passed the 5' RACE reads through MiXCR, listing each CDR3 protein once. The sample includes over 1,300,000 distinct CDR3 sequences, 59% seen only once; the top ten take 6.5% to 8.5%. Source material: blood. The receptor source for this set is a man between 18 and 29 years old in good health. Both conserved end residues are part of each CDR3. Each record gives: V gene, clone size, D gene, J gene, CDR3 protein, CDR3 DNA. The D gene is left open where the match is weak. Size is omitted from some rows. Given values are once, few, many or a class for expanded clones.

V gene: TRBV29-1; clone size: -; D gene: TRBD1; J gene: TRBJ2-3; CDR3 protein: CSVEPQGGTDTQYF; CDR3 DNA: TGCAGCGTTGAGCCCCAGGGGGGCACAGATACGCAGTATTTT
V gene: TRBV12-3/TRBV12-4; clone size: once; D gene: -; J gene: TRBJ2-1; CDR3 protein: CASGGHEQFF; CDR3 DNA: TGTGCCAGCGGAGGCCATGAGCAGTTCTTC
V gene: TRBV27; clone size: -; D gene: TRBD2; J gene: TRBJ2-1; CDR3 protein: CASSSGTSGHNEQFF; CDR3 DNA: TGTGCCAGCAGTTCCGGGACTAGTGGTCACAATGAGCAGTTCTTC
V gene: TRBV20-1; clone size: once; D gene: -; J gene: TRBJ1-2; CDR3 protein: CSALGPGHEFYGYTF; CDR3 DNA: TGCAGTGCTCTCGGACCGGGACACGAATTCTATGGCTACACCTTC
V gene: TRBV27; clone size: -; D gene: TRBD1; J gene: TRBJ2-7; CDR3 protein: CASSDVGTATHEQYF; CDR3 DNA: TGTGCCAGCAGCGATGTTGGGACAGCTACCCACGAGCAGTACTTC
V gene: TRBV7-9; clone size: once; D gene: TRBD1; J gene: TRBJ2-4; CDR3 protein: CASRTGVGEQYF; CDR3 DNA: TGTGCCAGCAGGACAGGGGTGGGGGAGCAGTACTTC
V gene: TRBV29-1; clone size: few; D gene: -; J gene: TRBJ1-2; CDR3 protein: CSVDSAWRGYTF; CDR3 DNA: TGCAGCGTTGACAGCGCTTGGCGTGGCTACACCTTC
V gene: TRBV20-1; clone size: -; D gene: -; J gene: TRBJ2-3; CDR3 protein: CSATPAFRSYTDTQYF; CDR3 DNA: TGCAGTGCCACCCCAGCGTTTCGGTCCTACACAGATACGCAGTATTTT
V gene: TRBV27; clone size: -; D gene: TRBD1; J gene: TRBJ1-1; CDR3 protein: CASSPLGQGHTEAFF; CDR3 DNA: TGTGCCAGCAGTCCCCTGGGACAGGGGCACACTGAAGCTTTCTTT
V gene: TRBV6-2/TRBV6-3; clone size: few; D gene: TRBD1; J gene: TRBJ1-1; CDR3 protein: CASRNTGEAEAFF; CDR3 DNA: TGTGCCAGCAGGAATACAGGGGAGGCTGAAGCTTTCTTT
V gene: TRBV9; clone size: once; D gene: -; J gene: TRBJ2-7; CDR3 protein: CASSVGYRGEQYF; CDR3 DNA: TGTGCCAGCAGCGTAGGGTATCGCGGCGAGCAGTACTTC
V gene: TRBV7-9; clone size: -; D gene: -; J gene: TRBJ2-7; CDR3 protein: CASSLQDAGLWYEQYF; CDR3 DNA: TGTGCCAGCAGCTTACAGGACGCGGGTTTATGGTACGAGCAGTACTTC
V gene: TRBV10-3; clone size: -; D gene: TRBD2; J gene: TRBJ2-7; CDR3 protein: CAIRSTSLSYEQYF; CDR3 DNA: TGTGCCATCAGATCGACTAGCCTATCCTACGAGCAGTACTTC
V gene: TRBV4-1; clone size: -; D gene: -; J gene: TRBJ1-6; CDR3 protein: CASSQGGNSPLHF; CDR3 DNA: TGTGCCAGCAGCCAAGGGGGGAATTCACCCCTCCACTTT
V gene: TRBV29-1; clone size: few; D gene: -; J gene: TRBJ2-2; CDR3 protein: CSVRVTEYTGELFF; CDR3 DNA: TGCAGCGTTAGAGTGACAGAGTACACCGGGGAGCTGTTTTTT